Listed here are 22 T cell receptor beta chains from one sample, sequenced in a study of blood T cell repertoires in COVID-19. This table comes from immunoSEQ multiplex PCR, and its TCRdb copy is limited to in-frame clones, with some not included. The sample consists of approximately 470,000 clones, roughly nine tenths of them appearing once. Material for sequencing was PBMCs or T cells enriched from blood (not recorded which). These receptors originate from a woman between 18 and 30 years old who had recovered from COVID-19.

The CDR3 loop is CASSPPDRLDQPQHF. The CDR3 DNA reads as TGTGCCAGCAGCCCCCCGGACAGGCTGGATCAGCCCCAGCATTTT. The V and J genes are TRBV9 and TRBJ1-5; 7 bases line up with TRBD1. Per the germline V gene, CDR1 is SGDLS and CDR2 is YYNGEE. This CDR3 is built from 15 residues. J gave up 5 bases and V 4 bases, and 9 bases lay outside the gene matches.

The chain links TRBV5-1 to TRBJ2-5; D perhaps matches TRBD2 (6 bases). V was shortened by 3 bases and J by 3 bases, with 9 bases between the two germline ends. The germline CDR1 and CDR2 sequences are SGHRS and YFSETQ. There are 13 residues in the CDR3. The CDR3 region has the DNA TGCGCCAGCAGCTCCGGGAGCGAAGAGACCCAGTACTTC. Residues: CASSSGSEETQYF.

CDR3 coding DNA: TGCGCCAGCAGCCAAATGTTGGGACAGAACACTGAAGCTTTCTTT. It codes for CASSQMLGQNTEAFF. The chain joins TRBV4-1 to TRBJ1-1; tentative D call: TRBD1 (6 bases). The CDR3 extends over 15 amino acids. V lost 2 bases to trimming and J lost 1 base, with 11 bases between them. The germline gives CDR1 MGHRA, CDR2 YSYEKL.

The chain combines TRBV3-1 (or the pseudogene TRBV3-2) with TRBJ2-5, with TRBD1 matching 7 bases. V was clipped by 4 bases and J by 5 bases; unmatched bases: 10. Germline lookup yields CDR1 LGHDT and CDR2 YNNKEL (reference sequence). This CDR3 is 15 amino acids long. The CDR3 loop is CASSPSPGQHETQYF. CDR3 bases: TGTGCCAGCAGCCCTAGTCCGGGACAGCATGAGACCCAGTACTTC.

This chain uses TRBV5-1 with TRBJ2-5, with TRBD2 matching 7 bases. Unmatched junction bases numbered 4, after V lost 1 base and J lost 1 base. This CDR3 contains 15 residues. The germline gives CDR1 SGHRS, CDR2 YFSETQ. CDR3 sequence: CASSLTSVPQETQYF. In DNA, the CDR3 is TGCGCCAGCAGCTTGACTAGCGTCCCCCAAGAGACCCAGTACTTC.

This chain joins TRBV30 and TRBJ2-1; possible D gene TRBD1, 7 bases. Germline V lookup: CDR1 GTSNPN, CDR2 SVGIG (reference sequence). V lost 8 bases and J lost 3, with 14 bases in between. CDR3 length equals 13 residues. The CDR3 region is CAAGQGDYNEQFF. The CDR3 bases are TGTGCCGCGGGGCAGGGGGACTACAATGAGCAGTTCTTC.

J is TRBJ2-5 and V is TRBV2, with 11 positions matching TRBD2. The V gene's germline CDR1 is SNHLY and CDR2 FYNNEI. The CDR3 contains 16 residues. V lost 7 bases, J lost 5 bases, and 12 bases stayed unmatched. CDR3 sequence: CASTPGTSGPWETQYF. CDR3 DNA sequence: TGTGCCAGCACACCCGGGACTAGCGGCCCTTGGGAGACCCAGTACTTC.

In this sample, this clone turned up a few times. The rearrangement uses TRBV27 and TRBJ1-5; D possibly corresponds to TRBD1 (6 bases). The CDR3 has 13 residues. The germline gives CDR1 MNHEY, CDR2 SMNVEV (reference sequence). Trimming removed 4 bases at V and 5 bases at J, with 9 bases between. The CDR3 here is CASSWTEDQPQHF. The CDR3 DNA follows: TGTGCCAGCAGTTGGACAGAGGATCAGCCCCAGCATTTT.

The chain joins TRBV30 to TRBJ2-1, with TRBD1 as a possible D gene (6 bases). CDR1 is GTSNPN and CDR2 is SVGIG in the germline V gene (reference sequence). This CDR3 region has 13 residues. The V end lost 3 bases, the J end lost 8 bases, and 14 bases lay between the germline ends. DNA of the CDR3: TGTGCCTGGAGCAACAGGGCGATTGATGAGCAGTTCTTC. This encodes CAWSNRAIDEQFF.

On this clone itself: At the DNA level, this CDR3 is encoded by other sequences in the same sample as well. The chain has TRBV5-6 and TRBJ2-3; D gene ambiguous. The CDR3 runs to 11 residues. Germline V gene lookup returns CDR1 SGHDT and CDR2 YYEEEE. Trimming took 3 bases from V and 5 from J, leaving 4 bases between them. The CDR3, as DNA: TGTGCCAGCAGCTCCGGAGATACGCAGTATTTT. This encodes CASSSGDTQYF.

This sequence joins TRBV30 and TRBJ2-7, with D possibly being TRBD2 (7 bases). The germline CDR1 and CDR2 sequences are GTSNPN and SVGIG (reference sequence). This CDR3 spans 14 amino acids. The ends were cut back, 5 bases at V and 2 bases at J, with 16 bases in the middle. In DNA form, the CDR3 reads TGTGCCTGGTCGGGGGGCCCGGGCCCCTACGAGCAGTACTTC. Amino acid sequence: CAWSGGPGPYEQYF.

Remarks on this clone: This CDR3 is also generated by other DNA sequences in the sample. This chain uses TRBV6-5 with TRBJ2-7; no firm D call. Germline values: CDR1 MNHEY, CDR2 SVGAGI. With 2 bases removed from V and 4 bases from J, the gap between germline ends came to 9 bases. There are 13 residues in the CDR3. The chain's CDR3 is CASSYGGFYEQYF. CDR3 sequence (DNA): TGTGCCAGCAGTTACGGTGGCTTTTACGAGCAGTACTTC.

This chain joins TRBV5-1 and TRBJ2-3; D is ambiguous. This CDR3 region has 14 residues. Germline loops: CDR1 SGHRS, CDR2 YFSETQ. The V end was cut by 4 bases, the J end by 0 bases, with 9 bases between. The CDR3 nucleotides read TGCGCCAGCAGCCGTTCCACAAGCACAGATACGCAGTATTTT. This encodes CASSRSTSTDTQYF.

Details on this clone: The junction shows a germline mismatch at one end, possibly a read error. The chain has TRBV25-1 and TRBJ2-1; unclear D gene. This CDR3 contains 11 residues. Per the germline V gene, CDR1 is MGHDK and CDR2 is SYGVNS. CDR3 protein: CASSSYSEQFF. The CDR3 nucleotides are TGTGCCAGCAGCTCCTACAGTGAGCAGTTCTTC.

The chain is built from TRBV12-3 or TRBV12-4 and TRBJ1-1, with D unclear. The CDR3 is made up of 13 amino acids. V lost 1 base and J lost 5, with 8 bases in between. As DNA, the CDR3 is TGTGCCAGCAGTTTAGGGGCTGCGACTGAAGCTTTCTTT. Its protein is CASSLGAATEAFF.

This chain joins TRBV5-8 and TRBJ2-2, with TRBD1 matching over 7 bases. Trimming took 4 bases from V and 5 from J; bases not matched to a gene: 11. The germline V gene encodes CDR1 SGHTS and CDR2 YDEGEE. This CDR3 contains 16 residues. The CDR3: CASSLPGTEQTGELFF. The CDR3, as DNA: TGTGCCAGCAGCCTCCCTGGGACAGAACAGACCGGGGAGCTGTTTTTT.

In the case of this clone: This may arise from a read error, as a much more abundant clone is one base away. CDR3: CASIQDRGDYGYTF. Here the CDR3 DNA reads TGTGCCAGCATCCAGGACAGGGGGGACTATGGCTACACCTTC. The chain combines TRBV2 with TRBJ1-2; 10 positions agree with TRBD1. Per germline, CDR1 SNHLY and CDR2 FYNNEI. Unmatched junction bases numbered 5, after V lost 7 bases and J lost 3 bases. The CDR3 is 14 amino acids.

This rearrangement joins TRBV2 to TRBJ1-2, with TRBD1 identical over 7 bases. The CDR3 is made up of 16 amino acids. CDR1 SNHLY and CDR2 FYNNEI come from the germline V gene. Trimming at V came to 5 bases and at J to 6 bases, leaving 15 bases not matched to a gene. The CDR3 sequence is CASSPDRALEGDGYTF. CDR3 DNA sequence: TGTGCCAGCAGTCCCGACAGGGCCCTCGAGGGGGATGGCTACACCTTC.

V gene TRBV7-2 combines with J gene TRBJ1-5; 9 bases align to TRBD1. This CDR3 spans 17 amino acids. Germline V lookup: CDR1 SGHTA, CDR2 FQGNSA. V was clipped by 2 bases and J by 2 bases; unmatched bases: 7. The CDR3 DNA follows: TGTGCCAGCAGCTTAACCGGGACAGGGCTAGGCAATCAGCCCCAGCATTTT. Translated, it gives CASSLTGTGLGNQPQHF.

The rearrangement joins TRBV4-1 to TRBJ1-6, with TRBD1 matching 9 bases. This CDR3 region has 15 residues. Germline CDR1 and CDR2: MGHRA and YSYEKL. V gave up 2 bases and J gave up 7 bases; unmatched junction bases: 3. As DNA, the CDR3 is TGCGCCAGCAGCCAACTCGACAGGGGGAATTCACCCCTCCACTTT. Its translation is CASSQLDRGNSPLHF.

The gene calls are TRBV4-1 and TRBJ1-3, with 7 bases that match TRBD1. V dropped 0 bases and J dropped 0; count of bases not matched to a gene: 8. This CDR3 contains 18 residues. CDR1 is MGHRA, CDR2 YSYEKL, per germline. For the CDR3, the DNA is TGCGCCAGCAGCCAAGATAGGCGGACAGGTCGCTCTGGAAACACCATATATTTT. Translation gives CASSQDRRTGRSGNTIYF.

CDR3 residues: CASSYRDRGPANTEAFF. CDR3 coding DNA: TGTGCCAGCAGCTACCGGGACAGGGGACCCGCGAACACTGAAGCTTTCTTT. This sequence joins TRBV11-2 and TRBJ1-1, with TRBD1 matching over 10 bases. Germline V CDR1 and CDR2: SGHAT, FQNNGV. The CDR3 extends over 17 amino acids. V gave up 4 bases and J gave up 1 base; unmatched junction bases: 9.